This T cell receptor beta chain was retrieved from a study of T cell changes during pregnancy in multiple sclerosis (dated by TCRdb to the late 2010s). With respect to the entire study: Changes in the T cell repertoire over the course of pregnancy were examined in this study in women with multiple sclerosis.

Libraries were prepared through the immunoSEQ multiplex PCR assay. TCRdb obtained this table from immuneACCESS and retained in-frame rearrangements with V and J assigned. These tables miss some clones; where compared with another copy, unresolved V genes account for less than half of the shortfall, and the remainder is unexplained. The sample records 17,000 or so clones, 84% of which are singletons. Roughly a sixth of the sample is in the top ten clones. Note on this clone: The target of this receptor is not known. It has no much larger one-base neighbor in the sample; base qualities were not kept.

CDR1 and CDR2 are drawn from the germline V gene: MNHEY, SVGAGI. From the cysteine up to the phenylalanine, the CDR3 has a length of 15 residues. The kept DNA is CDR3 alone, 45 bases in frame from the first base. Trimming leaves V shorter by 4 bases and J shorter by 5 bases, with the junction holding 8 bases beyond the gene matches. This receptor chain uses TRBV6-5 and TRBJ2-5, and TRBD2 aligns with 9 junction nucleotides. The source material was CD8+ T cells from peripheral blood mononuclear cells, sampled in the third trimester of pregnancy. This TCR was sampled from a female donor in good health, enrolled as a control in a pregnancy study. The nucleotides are TGTGCCAGCAGTTCCACTAGCGGGCCTGCCGAGACCCAGTACTTC. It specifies CASSSTSGPAETQYF.